The clone carrying this TCR beta chain was detected a few times. Its antigen remains unknown. This sample is drawn from a study of regulatory T cells in long-lasting Graves disease. Whole-study context: Over 5 years of antithyroid drugs with positive TSH receptor antibodies was taken to mean persistent Graves' disease. Findings and caveats of the study: TCR diversity was lower in persistent Graves' patients (versus newly diagnosed ones).

The time point denotes: persistent/refractory GD, antithyroid drugs over 5 years with positive TRAb. PBMC-derived RNA was used for the TCR library. The TCR beta library used iRepertoire HTBI primers with Arm-PCR amplification of CDR3. As processed by the authors: Throughout the samples, researchers identified 60 to 70 TRBV and approximately 15 TRBJ segments. TCRdb reprocessed the multiplex PCR reads with MiXCR, giving one entry per CDR3 protein. TCRdb, not the authors, supplied the V and J calls. Seen here are 310,000 or so distinct CDR3 sequences, around 21% observed once, and the top ten hold 45% to 70%. V was shortened by 2 bases and J by 7 bases, with 14 bases between the two germline ends. Germline V gives CDR1 GTSNPN, CDR2 SVGIG (reference sequence). The CDR3 is made up of 14 amino acids.

The sequence derives from a female donor with Graves disease. This rearrangement joins TRBV30 to TRBJ1-4; TRBD1 might be the D (5 bases). This specimen was peripheral blood mononuclear cells (PBMCs), taken when the disease was refractory, from a patient treated with antithyroid drugs. The CDR3 nucleotides are TGTGCCTGGAGTCTACGGGGGATGGCTGAAAAACTGTTTTTT. It is translated as CAWSLRGMAEKLFF.